This T cell receptor (beta chain) appears in the sequencing data of a study of somatic mutations in cytotoxic T cells in rheumatoid arthritis (dated 2017 in TCRdb). In the study overall: Before any treatment started and right after they were diagnosed, patients gave peripheral blood samples (about 30 ml EDTA). Median age was essentially the same in the patient group and the control group. TCRB deep sequencing was performed for under 75 rheumatoid arthritis patients and approximately 20 healthy controls. Whether expanded CD8+ T-cell clones in untreated, newly diagnosed rheumatoid arthritis carry somatic mutations was the study question, and clonality was characterized with TCRB deep sequencing. Some V beta antibody-stained T-cell populations were flow-sorted on a FACSAria II or Sony SH800 at nearly 100% purity, and sorted V beta1+ cells also underwent TCRB sequencing.

CDR1 SEHNR and CDR2 FQNEAQ are derived from the germline V gene (reference sequence). The CDR3 runs 15 residues from the cysteine to the phenylalanine. The CDR3 DNA has 45 bases and is translated from base 1. V is reduced by 6 bases and J by 6 bases, leaving a spacing of 18 bases between them. Sequencing of TCRB CDR3 was done on genomic DNA with the immunoSEQ assay. The source study handled its data this way. Published virus-specific TCRB sequences were compared with patient CD8+ clones larger than 1%, and only a few matches were found. Analyses were restricted to productive TCRB rearrangements. Defining a clone by its unique TCRB CDR3 sequence, the study calculated clonality as a productive clonality index derived from Shannon entropy. The template counts of each clone relative to the total templates per sample were used to calculate repertoire overlap between two samples. Flow cytometry-measured V-gene usage correlated with V-gene usage from TCRB sequencing, with a Spearman r of approximately 0.66. This immuneACCESS table, as held by TCRdb, lists in-frame sequences with V and J called but not all clones. Of the missing ones, under half trace to an unresolved V gene in checked studies; the others have no known cause. V, J and clone size reflect that table, while D and trimming were determined from the DNA. For this sample there are some 14,000 clones; around 70% appear just once. The ten largest clones represent under 30% of the sample.

What the research found in general, with its limitations: Viral specificity could not be ruled out by absence from virus-specific databases, and the antigen targets of the expanded CD8+ clones remained unknown. CD8+ T-cell clonality in rheumatoid arthritis patients was not significantly different from that in age-matched healthy controls. The finding that TRBV07 was slightly underrepresented in patients was left unadjusted for multiple comparisons. The largest CD8+ clone made up more than 20% of CD8+ cells in 8 of 65 patients, and blood and synovial fluid shared several identical CD8+ TCRB sequences. An increase of CD8+ clonality with age was seen in patients (Spearman r ~ 0.49) but not in healthy controls.

This clone was observed a few times. Its antigen is unknown. No base quality values were provided; no much bigger clone lies one nucleotide off. CD4+ and CD8+ cells were isolated by positive magnetic bead selection on an AutoMACS, and purity was checked by flow cytometry. Initial screening for clonal expansions relied on flow cytometry with a TCR V beta antibody panel, after which sorted CD8+ fractions underwent TCRB deep sequencing for characterization. Isolation of peripheral blood mononuclear cells was done through Ficoll-Paque PLUS density gradient separation. DNA was extracted from CD4-enriched, CD8-enriched or PBMC samples with Nucleospin Tissue or Tissue XS kits and quantified with a Qubit 2.0 fluorometer.

The chain uses TRBV7-9 and TRBJ2-1, with the D gene too uncertain to name. Material for sequencing was CD8+ T cells sorted from blood. The TCR sequence derives from an adult with rheumatoid arthritis. The sequenced DNA: TGTGCCAGCAGTTCCAGTCAAGAGAGGCCCAATGAGCAGTTCTTC. It translates to CASSSSQERPNEQFF. Where the CDR3 stops, the reference TRBV7-9 and TRBJ2-1 genes take over; the full variable domain is DTGVSQNPRHKITKRGQNVTFRCDPISEHNRLYWYRQTLGQGPEFLTYFQNEAQLEKSRLLSDRFSAERPKGSFSTLEIQRTEQGDSAMYLCASSSSQERPNEQFFGPGTRLTVL.